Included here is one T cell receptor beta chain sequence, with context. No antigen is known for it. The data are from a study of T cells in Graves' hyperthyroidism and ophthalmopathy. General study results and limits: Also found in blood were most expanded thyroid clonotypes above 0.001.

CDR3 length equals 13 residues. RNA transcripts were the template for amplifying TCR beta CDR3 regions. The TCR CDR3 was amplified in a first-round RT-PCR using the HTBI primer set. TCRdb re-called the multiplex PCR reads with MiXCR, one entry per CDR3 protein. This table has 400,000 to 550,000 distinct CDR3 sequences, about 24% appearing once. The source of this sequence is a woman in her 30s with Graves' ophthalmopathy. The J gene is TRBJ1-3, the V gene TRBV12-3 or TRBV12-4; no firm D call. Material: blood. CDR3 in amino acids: CAITIGVGNTIYF. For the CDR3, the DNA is TGTGCTATTACAATCGGAGTTGGAAACACCATATATTTT.